The 3 T cell receptor beta chains in this list originate from one sample, sequenced in a study of blood T cells in healthy people across ages. It was with a sample-barcoded 5' primer and a J-beta primer mix that a second PCR of about 7 to 12 cycles was run. A single record per CDR3 protein comes from TCRdb applying MiXCR to the 5' RACE reads. The profile shows some 690,000 distinct CDR3 sequences, about 20% of them singletons. Sequencing was done on a sample of blood. These receptors were collected from a man aged 65-85 years in good health.

This chain connects TRBV9 to TRBJ2-1; 8 bases fit TRBD2. After removal of 3 bases from V and 8 bases from J, the junction contained 16 bases not matched to a gene. The V gene's germline CDR1 is SGDLS and CDR2 YYNGEE. The CDR3 extends over 17 amino acids. CDR3 sequence reads: CASSATQGSGSRDEQFF. The CDR3 DNA reads as TGTGCCAGCAGCGCCACTCAGGGGAGCGGGAGTAGGGATGAGCAGTTCTTC.

The sample holds many counts of this clonotype. The rearrangement links TRBV12-5 to TRBJ2-1; 9 nucleotides line up with TRBD1. With V trimmed by 5 bases and J by 9 bases, 8 bases remained unmatched. The CDR3 is 14 residues long. The V gene's germline CDR1 is LGHNT and CDR2 FRNRAP. In nucleotides, the CDR3 is TGTGCTAGTGGTGGGGACAGGGTTTTTAGTGAGCAGTTCTTC. Protein product: CASGGDRVFSEQFF.

The chain carries TRBV11-3 and TRBJ2-5, with TRBD2 matching 9 bases. The CDR3 has 13 residues. Germline V gene lookup returns CDR1 SGHNT and CDR2 YENEEA. Trimming removed 5 bases from V and 7 bases from J; junction bases left unmatched: 5. The CDR3 sequence is CASSNSGSGTQYF. DNA of the CDR3: TGTGCCAGCAGCAATAGCGGGAGCGGGACCCAGTACTTC.